This T cell receptor (beta chain) was recovered during a study of cytomegalovirus exposure and HLA in healthy donors. Study overall: Genetic ancestry analysis placed about 84% of the 398 donors that were genotyped in the Caucasian-associated cluster. Study outcomes and limitations: Rarity characterized most TCR sequences, yet some public TCRs appeared in many donors. At a 0.05 false discovery rate, a later analysis found around 15,000 TCR beta sequences to be associated with HLA alleles. Reportedly, HLA-A and HLA-B alleles of most subjects were accurately predicted from TCR beta.

In the case of this clone: Its antigen is unidentified. The same CDR3 can be traced to other DNA sequences in this sample.

A multiplex PCR was run with 60 Vbeta primers and 13 Jbeta primers. TCRdb keeps only in-frame clones here, not all; method: immunoSEQ multiplex PCR. The sample records under 200,000 clones, roughly 85% being singletons. The V and J ends lost 0 bases and 5 bases respectively, with 4 bases between them. In germline, CDR1 is DFQATT, CDR2 SNEGSKA (reference sequence). The CDR3 has 11 amino acids. The rearrangement uses TRBV20-1 and TRBJ2-5; no firm D call. Sequencing input: PBMCs. The TCR was taken from a woman in her 30s in good health and CMV-seropositive. In DNA form, the CDR3 reads TGCAGTGCTAGAGACAGGGAGACCCAGTACTTC. This codes for CSARDRETQYF.